This paragraph covers one TCR beta chain sequence. How the authors handled the data: Cell counts per sample came from amplifying reference gene primers. This table comes from immunoSEQ multiplex PCR, and its TCRdb copy is limited to in-frame clones, with some not included. D and trimming were read from the DNA, whereas the V and J calls and clone size are those reported in that table. The sample has roughly 200,000 clones, 70% to 90% seen once. These data originate in a study of blood T cell repertoires in COVID-19. Study context: COVID-19 samples collected from the United States, Italy and Spain covered acute and convalescent phases. Nucleic acid was either cDNA or gDNA, and it came from T cells, B-cell-depleted T cells, or PBMCs.

The CDR3 totals 14 residues. CDR1 is MNHEY and CDR2 is SVGAGI in the germline V gene. The V and J ends lost 5 bases and 1 base, in that order; junction bases with no gene match: 4. Sequencing input: peripheral blood. The genes are TRBV6-5 and TRBJ2-7; TRBD1 agrees at 8 bases. The TCR originated in a man between 60 and 70 years old with acute or convalescent COVID-19. CDR3 coding DNA: TGTGCCAGCAGTCCGGGACAGGCTTCCTACGAGCAGTACTTC. This codes for CASSPGQASYEQYF.